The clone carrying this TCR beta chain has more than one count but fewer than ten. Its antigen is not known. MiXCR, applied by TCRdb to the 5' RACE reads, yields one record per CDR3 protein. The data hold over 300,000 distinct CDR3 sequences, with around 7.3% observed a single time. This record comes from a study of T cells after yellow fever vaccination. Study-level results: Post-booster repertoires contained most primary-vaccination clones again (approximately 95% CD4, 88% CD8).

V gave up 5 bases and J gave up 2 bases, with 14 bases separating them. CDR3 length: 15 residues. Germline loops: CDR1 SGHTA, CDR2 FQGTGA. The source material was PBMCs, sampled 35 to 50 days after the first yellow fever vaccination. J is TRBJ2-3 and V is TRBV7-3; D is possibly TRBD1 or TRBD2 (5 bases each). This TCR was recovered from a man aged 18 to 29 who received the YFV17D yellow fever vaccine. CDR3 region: CASSVVDGATDTQYF. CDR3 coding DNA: TGTGCCAGCAGCGTAGTAGACGGGGCCACAGATACGCAGTATTTT.